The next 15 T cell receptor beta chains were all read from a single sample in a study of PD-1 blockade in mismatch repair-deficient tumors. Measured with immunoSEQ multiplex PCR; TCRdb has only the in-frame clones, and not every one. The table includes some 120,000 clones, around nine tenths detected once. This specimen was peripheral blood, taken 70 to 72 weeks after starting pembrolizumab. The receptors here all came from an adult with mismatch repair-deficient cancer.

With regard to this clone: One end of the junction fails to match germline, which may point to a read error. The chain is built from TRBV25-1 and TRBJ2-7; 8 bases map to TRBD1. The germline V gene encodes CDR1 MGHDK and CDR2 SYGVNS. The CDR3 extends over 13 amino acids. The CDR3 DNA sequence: TGTGCCAGCAGTGATCCGGGCGACAGGGGCCTTCGCTTC. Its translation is CASSDPGDRGLRF.

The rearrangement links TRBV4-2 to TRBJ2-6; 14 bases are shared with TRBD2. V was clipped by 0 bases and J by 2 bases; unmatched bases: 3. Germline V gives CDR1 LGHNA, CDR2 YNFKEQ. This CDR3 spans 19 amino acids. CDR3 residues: CASSQETTSGRAGANVLTF. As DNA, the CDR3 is TGTGCCAGCAGCCAAGAAACGACTAGCGGGAGGGCTGGGGCCAACGTCCTGACTTTC.

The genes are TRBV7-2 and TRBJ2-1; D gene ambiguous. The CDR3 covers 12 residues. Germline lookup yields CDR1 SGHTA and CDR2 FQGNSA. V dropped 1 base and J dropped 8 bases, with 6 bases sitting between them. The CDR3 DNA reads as TGTGCCAGCAGCTTAGACTGGTATGAGCAGTTCTTC. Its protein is CASSLDWYEQFF.

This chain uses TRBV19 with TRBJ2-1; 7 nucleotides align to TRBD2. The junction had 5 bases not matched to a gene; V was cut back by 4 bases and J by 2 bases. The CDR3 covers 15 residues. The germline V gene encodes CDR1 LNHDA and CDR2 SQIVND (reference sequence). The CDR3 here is CASSNGGSTYNEQFF. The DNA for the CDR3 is TGTGCCAGTAGTAACGGGGGGAGCACCTACAATGAGCAGTTCTTC.

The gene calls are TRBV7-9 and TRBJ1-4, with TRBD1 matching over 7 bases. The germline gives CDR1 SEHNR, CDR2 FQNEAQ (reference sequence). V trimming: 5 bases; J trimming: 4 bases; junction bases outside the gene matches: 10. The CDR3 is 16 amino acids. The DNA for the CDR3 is TGTGCCAGCAGCCCTAGCCAGGGGACAGTTAATGAAAAACTGTTTTTT. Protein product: CASSPSQGTVNEKLFF.

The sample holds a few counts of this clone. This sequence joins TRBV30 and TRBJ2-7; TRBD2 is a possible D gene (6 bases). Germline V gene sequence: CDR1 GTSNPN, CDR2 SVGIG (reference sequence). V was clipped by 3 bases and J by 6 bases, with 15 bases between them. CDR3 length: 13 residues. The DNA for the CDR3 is TGTGCCTGGAGCTCCGTTACCGGGAGCGAGCAGTACTTC. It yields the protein CAWSSVTGSEQYF.

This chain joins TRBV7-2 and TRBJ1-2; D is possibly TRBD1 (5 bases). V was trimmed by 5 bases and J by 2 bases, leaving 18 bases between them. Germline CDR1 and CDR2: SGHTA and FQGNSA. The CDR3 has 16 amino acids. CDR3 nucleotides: TGTGCCAGCAGCAATAACTTGGTTTGGGGCAACTATGGCTACACCTTC. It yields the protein CASSNNLVWGNYGYTF.

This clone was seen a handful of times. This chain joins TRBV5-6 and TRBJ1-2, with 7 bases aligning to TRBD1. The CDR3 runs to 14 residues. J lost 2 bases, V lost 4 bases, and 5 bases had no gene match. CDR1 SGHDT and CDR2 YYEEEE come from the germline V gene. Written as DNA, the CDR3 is TGTGCCAGCAGCGAAGGGACAGCGAACTATGGCTACACCTTC. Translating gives CASSEGTANYGYTF. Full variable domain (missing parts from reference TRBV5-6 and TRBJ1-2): DAGVTQSPTHLIKTRGQQVTLRCSPKSGHDTVSWYQQALGQGPQFIFQYYEEEERQRGNFPDRFSGHQFPNYSSELNVNALLLGDSALYLCASSEGTANYGYTFGSGTRLTVV.

CDR3: CASSRGQPQHF. The CDR3 DNA follows: TGTGCCAGTAGTAGAGGTCAGCCCCAGCATTTT. The rearrangement links TRBV19 to TRBJ1-5; D not certain. The CDR3 is 11 amino acids. The germline CDR1 and CDR2 sequences are LNHDA and SQIVND (reference sequence). V lost 4 bases and J lost 6, with 4 bases in between. Based on the CDR3 plus reference TRBV19 and TRBJ1-5, the full variable domain is DGGITQSPKYLFRKEGQNVTLSCEQNLNHDAMYWYRQDPGQGLRLIYYSQIVNDFQKGDIAEGYSVSREKKESFPLTVTSAQKNPTAFYLCASSRGQPQHFGDGTRLSIL.

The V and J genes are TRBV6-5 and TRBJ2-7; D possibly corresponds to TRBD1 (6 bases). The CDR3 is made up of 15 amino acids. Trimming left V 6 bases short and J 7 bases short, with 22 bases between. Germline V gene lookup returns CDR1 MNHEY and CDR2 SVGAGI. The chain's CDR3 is CASRRGGFRSLEQYF. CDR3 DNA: TGTGCCAGCAGGAGAGGGGGATTTAGAAGTTTAGAGCAGTACTTC.

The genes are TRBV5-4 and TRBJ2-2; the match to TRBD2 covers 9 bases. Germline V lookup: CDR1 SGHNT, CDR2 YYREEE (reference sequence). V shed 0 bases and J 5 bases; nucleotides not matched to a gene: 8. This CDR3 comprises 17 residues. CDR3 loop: CASSLDPAGGRTGELFF. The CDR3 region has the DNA TGTGCCAGCAGCTTGGATCCAGCGGGAGGTCGAACCGGGGAGCTGTTTTTT.

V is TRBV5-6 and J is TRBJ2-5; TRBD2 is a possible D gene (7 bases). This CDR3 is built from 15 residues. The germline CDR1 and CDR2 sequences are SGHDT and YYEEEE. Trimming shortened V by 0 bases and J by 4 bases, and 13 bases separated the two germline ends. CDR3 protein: CASSLGVRGGETQYF. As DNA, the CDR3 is TGTGCCAGCAGCTTGGGAGTAAGGGGGGGAGAGACCCAGTACTTC. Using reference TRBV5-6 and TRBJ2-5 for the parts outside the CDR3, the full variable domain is DAGVTQSPTHLIKTRGQQVTLRCSPKSGHDTVSWYQQALGQGPQFIFQYYEEEERQRGNFPDRFSGHQFPNYSSELNVNALLLGDSALYLCASSLGVRGGETQYFGPGTRLLVL.

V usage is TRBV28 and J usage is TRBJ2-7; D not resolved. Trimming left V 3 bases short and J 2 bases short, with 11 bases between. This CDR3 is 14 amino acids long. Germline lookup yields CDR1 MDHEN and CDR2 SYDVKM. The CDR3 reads CASSFLGVTYEQYF. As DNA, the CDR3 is TGTGCCAGCAGTTTTCTTGGGGTAACCTACGAGCAGTACTTC.

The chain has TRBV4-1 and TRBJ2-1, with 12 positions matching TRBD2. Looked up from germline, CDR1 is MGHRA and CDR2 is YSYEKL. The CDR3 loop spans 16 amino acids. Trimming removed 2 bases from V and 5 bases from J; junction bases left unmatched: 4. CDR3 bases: TGCGCCAGCAGCCAACTGACTAGCGGGAGCAACAATGAGCAGTTCTTC. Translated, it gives CASSQLTSGSNNEQFF.

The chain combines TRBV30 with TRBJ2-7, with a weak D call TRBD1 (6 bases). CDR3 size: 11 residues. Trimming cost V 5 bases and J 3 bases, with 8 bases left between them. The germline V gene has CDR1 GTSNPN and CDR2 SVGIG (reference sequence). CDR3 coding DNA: TGTGCCTGGGGGGGCGACTACGAGCAGTACTTC. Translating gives CAWGGDYEQYF. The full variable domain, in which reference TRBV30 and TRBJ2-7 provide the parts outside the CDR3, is SQTIHQWPATLVQPVGSPLSLECTVEGTSNPNLYWYRQAAGRGLQLLFYSVGIGQISSEVPQNLSASRPQDRQFILSSKKLLLSDSGFYLCAWGGDYEQYFGPGTRLTVT.